A selection of T cell receptor beta chains follows, all from one sample in a study of regulatory T cells in long-lasting Graves disease. Using its own MiXCR run on the multiplex PCR reads, TCRdb lists one record per CDR3 protein. The sample includes approximately 400,000 distinct CDR3 sequences, about 15% of them seen just once. These same data were also listed under a study on T cells in Graves' hyperthyroidism and ophthalmopathy.

Here the sequenced sample was peripheral blood mononuclear cells (PBMCs), taken at new diagnosis, from a patient treated with antithyroid drugs. The receptors stem from a woman aged 25 to 39 with Graves disease. Both conserved end residues are part of each CDR3. The D gene is left open where the match is weak. Rows may omit the clone size; those that give it use once, few, many or a size class.

len,j_gene,d_gene,v_gene,abundance,CDR3aa,CDR3nt
16,TRBJ2-1,TRBD1,TRBV9,NA,CASSSRQGDTYNEQFF,TGTGCCAGCAGCTCCAGACAGGGGGATACCTACAATGAGCAGTTCTTC
17,TRBJ2-1,NA,TRBV2,many,CASSAQLAPNPNNEQFF,TGTGCCAGCAGTGCCCAACTAGCTCCAAACCCGAACAATGAGCAGTTCTTC
13,TRBJ1-5,NA,TRBV24-1,few,CATSGTGNQPQHF,TGTGCCACCAGTGGGACCGGCAATCAGCCCCAGCATTTT
15,TRBJ2-1,TRBD2,TRBV5-1,many,CASRGGTSVVDEQFF,TGCGCCAGCAGGGGGGGGACTAGCGTCGTCGATGAGCAGTTCTTC
20,TRBJ1-1,NA,TRBV18,few,CASSPLISGMGGLKDTEAFF,TGTGCCAGCTCACCACTCATATCAGGGATGGGAGGGCTGAAAGACACTGAAGCTTTCTTT
14,TRBJ2-2,TRBD1,TRBV24-1,few,CATSGTGNTGELFF,TGTGCCACCTCCGGGACAGGTAACACCGGGGAGCTGTTTTTT
14,TRBJ2-5,NA,TRBV2,few,CASARGEYQETQYF,TGTGCCAGCGCTAGGGGGGAGTACCAAGAGACCCAGTACTTC
16,TRBJ1-5,NA,TRBV5-1,NA,CASSLGPAVESEPQHF,TGCGCCAGCAGCTTGGGCCCAGCCGTCGAATCAGAGCCCCAGCATTTT
12,TRBJ2-1,NA,TRBV7-8,NA,CASSLALHEQFF,TGTGCCAGCAGCTTAGCGTTGCATGAGCAGTTCTTC
15,TRBJ2-7,TRBD2,TRBV20-1,many,CSAPRAGNLGHEQYF,TGCAGTGCTCCCCGAGCGGGAAACCTAGGCCACGAGCAGTACTTC
14,TRBJ1-4,NA,TRBV13,many,CASSRAGSPEKLFF,TGTGCCAGCAGCCGGGCGGGGTCGCCTGAAAAACTGTTTTTT
17,TRBJ1-5,NA,TRBV6-1,many,CASSTQPWGDSNQPQHF,TGTGCCAGCAGTACCCAGCCTTGGGGAGATAGCAATCAGCCCCAGCATTTT
17,TRBJ1-1,NA,TRBV3-1,many,CASSQDERIPGITEAFF,TGTGCCAGCAGCCAAGATGAACGAATACCAGGGATCACTGAAGCTTTCTTT
14,TRBJ2-7,TRBD2,TRBV7-6,NA,CASSPIAGGDEQYF,TGTGCCAGCAGCCCAATAGCGGGAGGGGACGAGCAGTACTTC
13,TRBJ2-7,TRBD2,TRBV20-1,NA,CSALGWRENEQYF,TGCAGTGCTCTTGGTTGGCGGGAGAACGAGCAGTACTTC
17,TRBJ2-1,NA,TRBV5-1,few,CASSRYSGASSYNEQFF,TGCGCCAGCAGCAGATACAGTGGCGCGAGCTCCTACAATGAGCAGTTCTTC
13,TRBJ2-7,NA,TRBV11-3,many,CASSLGGNHLGYF,TGTGCCAGCAGCTTAGGAGGGAACCACCTGGGATACTTC
17,TRBJ2-3,TRBD2,TRBV4-1,many,CASSQDRLADSTDTQYF,TGCGCCAGCAGCCAAGATAGACTAGCGGACAGCACAGATACGCAGTATTTT
14,TRBJ2-1,NA,TRBV7-2,many,CASSLGGSSNEQFF,TGTGCCAGCAGCTTAGGAGGGAGTAGCAATGAGCAGTTCTTC
12,TRBJ2-7,NA,TRBV30,many,CAWSLVPAEQYF,TGTGCCTGGAGCTTAGTTCCGGCCGAGCAGTACTTC
16,TRBJ2-7,NA,TRBV7-2,NA,CASSLGGGDSIYEQYF,TGTGCCAGCAGCTTAGGGGGGGGGGACAGCATCTACGAGCAGTACTTC
15,TRBJ1-5,NA,TRBV3-1,NA,CASSQGPDGNQPQHF,TGTGCCAGCAGCCAAGGTCCCGATGGCAATCAGCCCCAGCATTTT
15,TRBJ1-3,TRBD1,TRBV11-2,NA,CASSLDGTGGNTIYF,TGTGCCAGCAGCTTAGACGGGACAGGGGGAAACACCATATATTTT
17,TRBJ2-1,TRBD2,TRBV4-1,few,CASSQEWGTSNYNEQFF,TGCGCCAGCAGCCAAGAGTGGGGGACTAGTAACTACAATGAGCAGTTCTTC
14,TRBJ2-7,NA,TRBV7-2,many,CASSLWRENYEQYF,TGTGCCAGCAGCCTATGGCGAGAGAACTACGAGCAGTACTTC
14,TRBJ1-1,NA,TRBV9,NA,CASSPRVVDTEAFF,TGTGCCAGCAGTCCCAGGGTCGTGGACACTGAAGCTTTCTTT
12,TRBJ2-1,NA,TRBV29-1,NA,CSPNWGNNEQFF,TGCAGCCCGAACTGGGGTAACAATGAGCAGTTCTTC
17,TRBJ1-5,TRBD1,TRBV19,few,CASKSSRDRGFNQPQHF,TGTGCCAGTAAAAGTAGCCGGGACAGGGGATTTAATCAGCCCCAGCATTTT
15,TRBJ2-1,NA,TRBV11-1,NA,CASSLDLGPLDEQFF,TGTGCCAGCAGCTTAGACCTGGGTCCCCTCGATGAGCAGTTCTTC
15,TRBJ2-7,NA,TRBV19,NA,CASMREAAGTYEQYF,TGTGCCAGTATGAGAGAAGCGGCAGGGACCTACGAGCAGTACTTC
15,TRBJ1-5,NA,TRBV2,few,CASTERGINNQPQHF,TGTGCCAGCACGGAGCGGGGGATTAACAATCAGCCCCAGCATTTT
14,TRBJ2-5,NA,TRBV12-3/TRBV12-4,few,CASSLVGGEGTQYF,TGTGCCAGCAGTTTGGTGGGGGGAGAAGGGACCCAGTACTTC
14,TRBJ2-1,NA,TRBV30,few,CAWDPGSSYNEQFF,TGTGCCTGGGACCCCGGGTCTTCCTACAATGAGCAGTTCTTC
14,TRBJ1-1,NA,TRBV5-1,few,CASNPEVAQTEAFF,TGCGCCAGCAACCCGGAGGTGGCCCAGACTGAAGCTTTCTTT
14,TRBJ2-1,TRBD2,TRBV10-3,NA,CAIKTSGRRDEQFF,TGTGCCATAAAGACTAGCGGGAGAAGGGATGAGCAGTTCTTC
17,TRBJ1-2,NA,TRBV2,many,CASSAVELGRGNYGYTF,TGTGCCAGCAGTGCGGTCGAGTTGGGCCGGGGCAACTATGGCTACACCTTC
13,TRBJ1-2,NA,TRBV24-1,many,CATSGGGNYGYTF,TGTGCCACCAGTGGAGGGGGTAACTATGGCTACACCTTC
16,TRBJ1-1,TRBD1,TRBV18,many,CASSLNRGSLGTEAFF,TGTGCCAGCTCACTCAACAGGGGGAGTTTGGGCACTGAAGCTTTCTTT
18,TRBJ1-5,NA,TRBV19,few,CASSIGTSTEYSNQPQHF,TGTGCCAGTAGTATTGGGACCTCGACGGAATATAGCAATCAGCCCCAGCATTTT
15,TRBJ1-4,NA,TRBV3-1,many,CASSTSTGAVEKLFF,TGTGCCAGCAGCACCTCGACAGGCGCTGTTGAAAAACTGTTTTTT
15,TRBJ2-3,TRBD2,TRBV11-2,NA,CASSLAHSGENTQYF,TGTGCCAGCAGCTTAGCCCATAGCGGGGAAAATACGCAGTATTTT
15,TRBJ1-5,NA,TRBV4-2,NA,CASSPGPGVNQPQHF,TGTGCCAGCAGCCCAGGGCCTGGAGTGAATCAGCCCCAGCATTTT
14,TRBJ1-6,TRBD1,TRBV7-9,NA,CASSAGQGDSPLHF,TGTGCCAGCAGCGCCGGGCAGGGGGATTCACCCCTCCACTTT
11,TRBJ2-7,NA,TRBV27,many,CASTGRYEQYF,TGTGCCAGCACCGGCCGGTACGAGCAGTACTTC
12,TRBJ1-2,NA,TRBV29-1,NA,CSVAGSNYGYTF,TGCAGCGTTGCAGGGTCTAACTATGGCTACACCTTC
13,TRBJ1-2,NA,TRBV2,few,CASKPGQTYGYTF,TGTGCCAGCAAGCCGGGGCAGACCTATGGCTACACCTTC
14,TRBJ2-7,NA,TRBV6-1,few,CASLGTAPAYEQYF,TGTGCCAGCTTGGGGACGGCCCCCGCCTACGAGCAGTACTTC